The 28 T cell receptor beta chains given below trace back to one sample, sequenced in a study of spatial heterogeneity in lung cancer. Study results and limitations: Expanded alpha and beta TCR counts within tumors tracked tumor mutation counts.

The time point here: sample taken at primary tumor resection. TCRdb passed the 5' RACE reads through MiXCR, listing each CDR3 protein once. Of 9,500 to 11,000 distinct CDR3 sequences in the sample, roughly 7.4% were seen once. No antigen has been assigned to these receptors. This specimen was lung tumor tissue, taken at surgery. These receptors were taken from a female donor with early-stage non-small cell lung cancer.

The count of this clonotype is one. Because this beta chain is a stray read in a library intended to capture alpha chains, its abundance should not be given much weight. This chain uses TRBV6-2 or TRBV6-3 with TRBJ1-5; TRBD1 matches 9 bases. The J segment lost 7 bases and the V segment lost 6 bases, leaving 10 bases of the junction unmatched. Germline V gene lookup returns CDR1 MNHEY and CDR2 SVGEGT. The CDR3 runs 15 residues. CDR3 loop: CASRPGTGQSQPQHF. The CDR3 DNA is TGTGCCAGCAGGCCGGGGACAGGGCAGAGCCAGCCCCAGCATTTT.

The table lists this clonotype with many counts. As an off-target read in a library built for alpha chains, this beta chain has a frequency of little significance. V and J are TRBV27 and TRBJ2-3; a possible D gene is TRBD1 (5 bases). V shed 2 bases and J shed 2 bases, with 14 bases lying between them. The CDR3 totals 16 residues. Germline values: CDR1 MNHEY, CDR2 SMNVEV (reference sequence). CDR3 sequence: CASSLNSGRFTDTQYF. CDR3 bases: TGTGCCAGCAGTTTAAATTCAGGGCGGTTCACAGATACGCAGTATTTT.

Only a few counts were recorded for this clonotype. Because the library targeted alpha chains, this beta chain is an off-target read whose size means little. This chain uses TRBV18 with TRBJ2-2; unclear D gene. CDR3 size: 16 residues. Germline V gene lookup returns CDR1 KGHSH and CDR2 LQKENI. With 1 base removed from V and 0 bases from J, the gap between germline ends came to 9 bases. The DNA of the CDR3 is TGTGCCAGCTCACCACTCCGGAATTCGAACACCGGGGAGCTGTTTTTT. Its protein is CASSPLRNSNTGELFF.

Many counts were recorded for this clonotype. Little can be read into the size of this beta chain, an off-target read in a library designed for alpha chains. V gene TRBV19 combines with J gene TRBJ2-5, with 10 positions matching TRBD2. Germline V gene data show CDR1 as LNHDA and CDR2 as SQIVND (reference sequence). The V gene end was trimmed by 11 bases and the J gene end by 1 base; junction bases not matched to a gene: 13. The CDR3 totals 16 residues. CDR3 sequence (DNA): TGTGCCTCAGAAGAAGGGAGCGGGGGGGGCCAAGAGACCCAGTACTTC. It specifies CASEEGSGGGQETQYF. The full variable domain, rest sourced from reference TRBV19 and TRBJ2-5, is DGGITQSPKYLFRKEGQNVTLSCEQNLNHDAMYWYRQDPGQGLRLIYYSQIVNDFQKGDIAEGYSVSREKKESFPLTVTSAQKNPTAFYLCASEEGSGGGQETQYFGPGTRLLVL.

This clonotype was picked up many times. A library made for alpha chains picked up this beta chain off target, so its size means little. V usage is TRBV6-5 and J usage is TRBJ1-4; maybe TRBD1 (6 bases). The CDR3 runs 18 residues. The germline CDR1 and CDR2 sequences are MNHEY and SVGAGI. V gave up 6 bases and J gave up 5 bases, with 25 bases separating them. The CDR3 nucleotides read TGTGCCAGCAGCCTCACTCCATCGAACAGGGCCATGAATGAAAAACTGTTTTTT. Translation: CASSLTPSNRAMNEKLFF.

This clonotype has at least ten counts. This beta chain is a stray sequence in a library constructed for alpha chains; its clone size is not meaningful. The V and J genes are TRBV28 and TRBJ1-2, with 9 positions matching TRBD1. This CDR3 has 15 amino acids. V trimming: 7 bases; J trimming: 4 bases; junction bases outside the gene matches: 10. Per the germline V gene, CDR1 is MDHEN and CDR2 is SYDVKM. The CDR3 is CASTSRDRAFYGYTF. The CDR3 DNA follows: TGTGCCAGCACGTCCCGGGACAGGGCATTCTATGGCTACACCTTC.

This clonotype was recorded at least ten times. Little can be read into the size of this beta chain, an off-target read in a library designed for alpha chains. The chain carries TRBV7-2 and TRBJ2-7; tentatively, D is TRBD2 (6 bases). The length of the CDR3 is 14 residues. V dropped 5 bases and J dropped 7 bases, with 18 bases sitting between them. The V gene's germline CDR1 is SGHTA and CDR2 FQGNSA. The chain's CDR3 is CASSPPGTAGEQYF. The CDR3 region has the DNA TGTGCCAGCAGCCCCCCTGGGACTGCGGGGGAGCAGTACTTC.

This clonotype has at least ten counts. With the library built for alpha chains, this beta chain is off target and its frequency is not meaningful. This chain links TRBV3-1 with TRBJ2-5; D possibly corresponds to TRBD2 (6 bases). Germline values: CDR1 LGHDT, CDR2 YNNKEL (reference sequence). This CDR3 comprises 14 residues. V lost 4 bases and J 1 base, leaving 10 bases between the germline ends. This CDR3 reads CASSLLGGQETQYF. The CDR3 nucleotides read TGTGCCAGCAGCCTGCTGGGGGGCCAAGAGACCCAGTACTTC.

This clonotype was detected many times. This beta chain is an unintended read in a library built for alpha chains; its size means little. V usage is TRBV7-2 and J usage is TRBJ2-5; D gene unclear. The CDR3 runs to 14 residues. V gave up 2 bases and J gave up 2 bases, with 9 bases separating them. CDR1 SGHTA and CDR2 FQGNSA come from the germline V gene. CDR3 DNA sequence: TGTGCCAGCAGCTTACTAGGGCTTCAAGAGACCCAGTACTTC. It yields the protein CASSLLGLQETQYF. Drawing the rest from reference TRBV7-2 and TRBJ2-5, the complete variable domain is GAGVSQSPSNKVTEKGKDVELRCDPISGHTALYWYRQSLGQGLEFLIYFQGNSAPDKSGLPSDRFSAERTGGSVSTLTIQRTQQEDSAVYLCASSLLGLQETQYFGPGTRLLVL.

In this sample, this clonotype is medium-sized. This beta chain appears as a stray read in a library generated for alpha chains; its size is not informative. The rearrangement links TRBV7-8 to TRBJ1-2; 7 nucleotides line up with TRBD1. This CDR3 contains 15 residues. Germline CDR1 SGHVS, CDR2 FQNEAQ. Unmatched junction bases numbered 11, after V lost 3 bases and J lost 7 bases. For the CDR3, the DNA is TGTGCCAGCAGCTTGGGGACAGCATCACCCGCTGGCTACACCTTC. Translation: CASSLGTASPAGYTF.

In its sample, this clonotype was seen many times. This beta chain slipped into a library made for alpha chains as a stray read, so its size is not meaningful. The gene calls are TRBV7-9 and TRBJ2-1; D unresolved. The V end was cut by 6 bases, the J end by 9 bases, with 24 bases between. The CDR3 extends over 16 amino acids. Germline-derived CDR1 and CDR2 are SEHNR and FQNEAQ (reference sequence). CDR3 DNA sequence: TGTGCCAGCAGGTCTAAACTAAATGGGCAGGCTGGTGAGCAGTTCTTC. Translation gives CASRSKLNGQAGEQFF.

The table lists this clonotype with many counts. This beta chain is an off-target read within a library intended for alpha chains, so its frequency means little. This chain connects TRBV29-1 to TRBJ1-1; D is possibly TRBD1 (5 bases). Germline V lookup: CDR1 SQVTM, CDR2 ANQGSEA. The CDR3 consists of 13 residues. Deletions cut 3 bases from V and 4 bases from J, with 12 bases between. The CDR3 DNA reads TGCAGCGTTGATGCAGGGTCAACCACTGAAGCTTTCTTT. Translated, it gives CSVDAGSTTEAFF. Supplemented by reference TRBV29-1 and TRBJ1-1, the full variable domain reads SAVISQKPSRDICQRGTSLTIQCQVDSQVTMMFWYRQQPGQSLTLIATANQGSEATYESGFVIDKFPISRPNLTFSTLTVSNMSPEDSSIYLCSVDAGSTTEAFFGQGTRLTVV.

This clonotype was detected many times. Because the library targeted alpha chains, this beta chain is an off-target read whose size means little. The chain is built from TRBV2 and TRBJ2-4, with 7 bases identical to TRBD1. CDR1 and CDR2 (germline): SNHLY, FYNNEI. This CDR3 has 11 residues. The V and J ends lost 10 bases and 7 bases, in that order; junction bases with no gene match: 4. The CDR3 DNA sequence: TGTGCCACTTACAGGGGCAACATTCAGTACTTC. It encodes CATYRGNIQYF. Using reference TRBV2 and TRBJ2-4 for the parts outside the CDR3, the full variable domain is EPEVTQTPSHQVTQMGQEVILRCVPISNHLYFYWYRQILGQKVEFLVSFYNNEISEKSEIFDDQFSVERPDGSNFTLKIRSTKLEDSAMYFCATYRGNIQYFGAGTRLSVL.

By share of the sample, this clonotype is large. With the library built for alpha chains, this beta chain is off target and its frequency is not meaningful. CDR3 bases: TGTGCCAGCAGTGTCGGTTCGCGGAACACTGAAGCTTTCTTT. It specifies CASSVGSRNTEAFF. The chain employs TRBV2 and TRBJ1-1; the D is unclear. Germline-derived CDR1 and CDR2 are SNHLY and FYNNEI. V lost 4 bases to trimming and J lost 1 base, with 10 bases between them. There are 14 residues in the CDR3.

This clonotype has a count of ten or more. As an off-target read in a library built for alpha chains, this beta chain has a frequency of little significance. J is TRBJ1-2 and V is TRBV27, with 7 bases aligning to TRBD1. Trimming at V came to 0 bases and at J to 8 bases, leaving 6 bases not matched to a gene. The germline CDR1 and CDR2 sequences are MNHEY and SMNVEV (reference sequence). This CDR3 has 14 residues. Here the CDR3 DNA reads TGTGCCAGCAGTTTATCGACAGGGTTGGGGGGCTACACCTTC. Its translation: CASSLSTGLGGYTF.

This clonotype was counted many times. Found in a library prepared for alpha chains, this beta chain is an off-target read, and its abundance has little meaning. V gene TRBV9 combines with J gene TRBJ1-2, with TRBD1 identical over 7 bases. The germline V gene encodes CDR1 SGDLS and CDR2 YYNGEE. The CDR3 spans 13 residues. With V trimmed by 3 bases and J by 6 bases, 5 bases remained unmatched. CDR3 in DNA: TGTGCCAGCAGCGGACAGGGTTTCGATGGCTACACCTTC. Its protein is CASSGQGFDGYTF.

This clonotype was counted many times. The library was prepared for alpha chains; this beta chain is a stray read, so its frequency means little. This chain uses TRBV20-1 with TRBJ1-4; no clear D. V lost 6 bases and J lost 4, with 6 bases in between. In germline, CDR1 is DFQATT, CDR2 SNEGSKA (reference sequence). The CDR3 is 11 amino acids. CDR3 amino acids: CSAHFNEKLFF. CDR3 sequence (DNA): TGCAGTGCCCACTTTAATGAAAAACTGTTTTTT.

This clonotype was counted at least ten times. This beta chain turned up in a library designed for alpha chains; as an off-target read, its abundance says little. This chain joins TRBV29-1 and TRBJ2-2; unclear D gene. V shed 3 bases and J shed 1 base, with 6 bases lying between them. The CDR3 is 13 amino acids. Germline V gene data show CDR1 as SQVTM and CDR2 as ANQGSEA. The CDR3 coding sequence is TGCAGCGTTGATTTCAGGAACACCGGGGAGCTGTTTTTT. Its translation is CSVDFRNTGELFF.

This clonotype has ten or more counts. This beta chain turned up in a library designed for alpha chains; as an off-target read, its abundance says little. The gene calls are TRBV20-1 and TRBJ2-1, with 8 bases lining up with TRBD2. CDR3 length: 11 residues. V lost 6 bases and J lost 14; bases outside the gene matches: 9. Germline-derived CDR1 and CDR2 are DFQATT and SNEGSKA (reference sequence). CDR3: CSALTGTRKFF. The CDR3 DNA follows: TGCAGTGCGCTTACCGGGACTAGGAAGTTCTTC.

This clonotype was found many times. Being off target in a library aimed at alpha chains, this beta chain has a size of little meaning. The chain uses TRBV3-1 and TRBJ1-1; D is undetermined. The CDR3 covers 11 residues. The V and J ends lost 7 bases and 2 bases respectively, with 5 bases between them. Germline lookup yields CDR1 LGHDT and CDR2 YNNKEL (reference sequence). The CDR3 loop reads CASTSNTEAFF. The CDR3 DNA reads as TGTGCCAGCACCAGCAACACTGAAGCTTTCTTT.

This clonotype was counted a few times. As an off-target read in a library built for alpha chains, this beta chain has a frequency of little significance. CDR3 amino acids: CASGMLGNSPLHF. CDR3 sequence (DNA): TGTGCCAGCGGGATGTTGGGTAATTCACCCCTCCACTTT. The V gene is TRBV6-5, the J gene TRBJ1-6; D not certain. Looked up from germline, CDR1 is MNHEY and CDR2 is SVGAGI. The germline V and J ends were trimmed by 8 bases and 6 bases, with 11 bases remaining between them. This CDR3 spans 13 amino acids.

By proportion, this clonotype is medium-sized (0.01 to 0.1%). Within a library made for alpha chains, this beta chain is off target, and its count is uninformative. The chain links TRBV7-9 to TRBJ2-7; D gene unclear. The CDR3 totals 16 residues. CDR1 SEHNR and CDR2 FQNEAQ come from the germline V gene (reference sequence). Trimming shortened V by 5 bases and J by 2 bases, and 19 bases separated the two germline ends. CDR3 sequence: CASSTLNDGPTYEQYF. The CDR3 DNA reads as TGTGCCAGCAGCACACTGAATGACGGACCAACCTACGAGCAGTACTTC.

Judged by abundance, this clonotype is medium-sized (0.01 to 0.1%). This beta chain is an off-target read within a library intended for alpha chains, so its frequency means little. V gene TRBV28 combines with J gene TRBJ1-2, with D perhaps TRBD1 (6 bases). The CDR3 consists of 15 residues. Germline V gene sequence: CDR1 MDHEN, CDR2 SYDVKM. Trimming shortened V by 7 bases and J by 0 bases, and 15 bases separated the two germline ends. The CDR3 bases are TGTGCCAGCATCTTGGGGACACTAGCTAACTATGGCTACACCTTC. Translation: CASILGTLANYGYTF.

This clonotype was counted at least ten times. Because this beta chain is a stray read in a library intended to capture alpha chains, its abundance should not be given much weight. This sequence joins TRBV20-1 and TRBJ1-4; D possibly corresponds to TRBD1 (5 bases). Germline V gene data show CDR1 as DFQATT and CDR2 as SNEGSKA (reference sequence). This CDR3 has 16 amino acids. The germline V and J ends were trimmed by 2 bases and 5 bases, with 18 bases remaining between them. The CDR3 nucleotides are TGCAGTGCTAGAACAGGCAGGGCCGGGAGGAATGAAAAACTGTTTTTT. It specifies CSARTGRAGRNEKLFF.

This clonotype was counted between two and nine times. A much larger clone sits a single nucleotide away, making a read error possible. This beta chain slipped into a library made for alpha chains as a stray read, so its size is not meaningful. This chain joins TRBV7-2 and TRBJ1-2; perhaps TRBD1 as D (6 bases). CDR1 is SGHTA and CDR2 is FQGNSA in the germline V gene. The CDR3 is 15 residues long. The chain's CDR3 is CVSSPQSGTSYGYTF. CDR3 sequence (DNA): TGTGTCAGCAGCCCACAGTCCGGGACAAGCTATGGCTACACCTTC.

The table lists this clonotype with many counts. Because the library targeted alpha chains, this beta chain is an off-target read whose size means little. The rearrangement joins TRBV29-1 to TRBJ2-2, with 13 bases fitting TRBD2. This CDR3 is 14 amino acids long. V dropped 7 bases and J dropped 4; count of bases not matched to a gene: 3. CDR1 SQVTM and CDR2 ANQGSEA come from the germline V gene. The CDR3 sequence is CSGTSGGATGELFF. CDR3 sequence (DNA): TGCAGCGGAACTAGCGGGGGGGCCACCGGGGAGCTGTTTTTT.

This clonotype was recorded at least ten times. This beta chain is an off-target read within a library intended for alpha chains, so its frequency means little. The rearrangement uses TRBV20-1 and TRBJ1-1; D is possibly TRBD1 (6 bases). The germline V gene has CDR1 DFQATT and CDR2 SNEGSKA (reference sequence). V was shortened by 4 bases and J by 0 bases, with 12 bases between the two germline ends. The CDR3 extends over 14 amino acids. CDR3 loop: CSAKTGHLNTEAFF. CDR3 sequence (DNA): TGCAGTGCTAAGACGGGACACCTGAACACTGAAGCTTTCTTT.

As to this clonotype: This beta chain is an unintended read in a library built for alpha chains; its size means little. The CDR3 coding sequence is TGTGCCATCAGTGGCCTAGCGGGAGGGCCAGAGAATGAGCAGTTCTTC. This codes for CAISGLAGGPENEQFF. This chain joins TRBV10-3 and TRBJ2-1; the match to TRBD2 covers 12 bases. The CDR3 is made up of 16 amino acids. CDR1 and CDR2 (germline): ENHRY, SYGVKD. V shed 4 bases and J 7 bases; nucleotides not matched to a gene: 8.